One and the same sample provided the 3 T cell receptor beta chains below, sequenced in a study of blood T cell repertoires in COVID-19. Assay: immunoSEQ multiplex PCR; the TCRdb copy retains only in-frame clones and omits some. The data show more than 75,000 clones, with roughly 90% seen just once and around 2.9% held by the top ten. The sample taken for sequencing was peripheral blood. The origin of the receptors is a man aged 50 to 60 with COVID-19, enrolled during active disease.

The V gene is TRBV2, the J gene TRBJ2-1; TRBD1 agrees at 8 bases. Germline CDR1 is SNHLY and CDR2 is FYNNEI. The V segment lost 7 bases and the J segment 0 bases; nucleotides outside the gene matches: 8. This CDR3 is 16 amino acids long. The CDR3 loop reads CASNPGGSSSYNEQFF. The CDR3 DNA is TGTGCCAGCAACCCAGGGGGCTCGAGCTCCTACAATGAGCAGTTCTTC.

The chain combines TRBV19 with TRBJ2-1; the match to TRBD2 covers 8 bases. CDR1 and CDR2 (germline): LNHDA, SQIVND (reference sequence). J gave up 0 bases and V 5 bases, and 6 bases lay outside the gene matches. This CDR3 spans 16 amino acids. The DNA of the CDR3 is TGTGCCAGTAGTGGCCGCGGGGGGAGCTCCTACAATGAGCAGTTCTTC. Translated, it gives CASSGRGGSSYNEQFF.

A single count supports this clone. The J gene is TRBJ1-6, the V gene TRBV4-2; unclear D gene. CDR3 size: 14 residues. Per the germline V gene, CDR1 is LGHNA and CDR2 is YNFKEQ. Trimming removed 1 base from V and 7 bases from J, with 8 bases in between. For the CDR3, the DNA is TGTGCCAGCAGCCAAGGACAACGAAATTCACCCCTCCACTTT. Its protein product is CASSQGQRNSPLHF.